This record looks at one TCR beta chain sequence and its context. The ends were cut back, 1 base at V and 4 bases at J, with 11 bases in the middle. The V gene's germline CDR1 is GTSNPN and CDR2 SVGIG (reference sequence). The CDR3 is 14 residues long. Measured with immunoSEQ multiplex PCR; TCRdb has only the in-frame clones, and not every one. This repertoire shows approximately 470,000 clones, approximately 78% found once; its top ten account for about 12%. These data belong to a study of shared clonotypes between healthy human individuals. Study background: Donor composition was a couple of women and three men, aged 18 to 49.

The donor cohort consisted entirely of Caucasian adults residing in Nashville, Tennessee. This chain links TRBV30 with TRBJ2-4; D may match TRBD1 or TRBD2 (5 bases each). Source material: PBMCs. The sequence was obtained from a woman in her forties in good health. Some clones in this sample may be carry-over from other donors' samples. CDR3 sequence (DNA): TGTGCCTGGAGTGCCGGGACGCTGAAAAACATTCAGTACTTC. This codes for CAWSAGTLKNIQYF.